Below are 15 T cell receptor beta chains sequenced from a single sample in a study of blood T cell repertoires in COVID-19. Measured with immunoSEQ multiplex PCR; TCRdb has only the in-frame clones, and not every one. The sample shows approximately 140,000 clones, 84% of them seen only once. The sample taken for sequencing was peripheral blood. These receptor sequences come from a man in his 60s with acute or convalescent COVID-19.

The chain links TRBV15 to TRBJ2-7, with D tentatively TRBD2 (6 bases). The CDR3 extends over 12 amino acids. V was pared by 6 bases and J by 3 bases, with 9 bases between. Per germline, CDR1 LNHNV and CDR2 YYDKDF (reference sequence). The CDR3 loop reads CATSIGSYEQYF. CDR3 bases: TGTGCCACCAGTATCGGGAGCTACGAGCAGTACTTC.

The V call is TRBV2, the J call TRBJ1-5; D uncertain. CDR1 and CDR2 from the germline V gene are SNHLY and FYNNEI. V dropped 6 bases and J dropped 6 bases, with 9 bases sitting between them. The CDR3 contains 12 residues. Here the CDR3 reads CASRREGQPQHF. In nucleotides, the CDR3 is TGTGCCAGCAGAAGGGAGGGTCAGCCCCAGCATTTT.

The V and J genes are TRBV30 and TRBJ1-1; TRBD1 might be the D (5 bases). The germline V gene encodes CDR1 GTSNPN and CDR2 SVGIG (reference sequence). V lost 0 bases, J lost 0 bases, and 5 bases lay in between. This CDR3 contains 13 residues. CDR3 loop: CAWSVGVNTEAFF. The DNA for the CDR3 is TGTGCCTGGAGTGTAGGGGTGAACACTGAAGCTTTCTTT.

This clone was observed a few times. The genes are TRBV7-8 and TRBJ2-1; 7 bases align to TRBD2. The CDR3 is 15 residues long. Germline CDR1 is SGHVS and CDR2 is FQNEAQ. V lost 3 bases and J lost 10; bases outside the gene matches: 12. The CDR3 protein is CASSFEAGVRREQFF. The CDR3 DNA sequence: TGTGCCAGCAGCTTTGAGGCGGGAGTCCGCCGAGAGCAGTTCTTC.

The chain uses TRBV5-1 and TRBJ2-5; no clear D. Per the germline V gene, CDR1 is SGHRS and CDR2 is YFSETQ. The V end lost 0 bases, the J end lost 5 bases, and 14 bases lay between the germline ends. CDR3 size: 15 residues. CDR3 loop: CASSLGSPRRETQYF. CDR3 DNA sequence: TGCGCCAGCAGCTTGGGTAGTCCCCGCCGCGAGACCCAGTACTTC.

The CDR3 nucleotides read TGTGCCACTAGTTCGGGGTTCTCCTACAATGAGCAGTTCTTC. It specifies CATSSGFSYNEQFF. This chain links TRBV24-1 with TRBJ2-1; a possible D gene is TRBD2 (5 bases). Germline V gene data show CDR1 as KGHDR and CDR2 as SFDVKD. Deletions cut 10 bases from V and 0 bases from J, with 12 bases between. This CDR3 spans 14 amino acids.

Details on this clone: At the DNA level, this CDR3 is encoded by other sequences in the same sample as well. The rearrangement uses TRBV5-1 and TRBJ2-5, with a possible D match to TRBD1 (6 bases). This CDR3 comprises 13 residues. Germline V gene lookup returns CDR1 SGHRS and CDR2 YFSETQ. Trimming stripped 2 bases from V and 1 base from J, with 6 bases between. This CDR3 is CASSLQGQETQYF. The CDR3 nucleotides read TGCGCCAGCAGCTTACAGGGCCAAGAGACCCAGTACTTC.

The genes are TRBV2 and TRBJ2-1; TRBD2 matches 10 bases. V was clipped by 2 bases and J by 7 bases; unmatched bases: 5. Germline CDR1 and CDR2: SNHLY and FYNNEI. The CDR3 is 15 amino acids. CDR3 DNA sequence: TGTGCCAGCAGTGAACTAGCGGGAGAATTAAATGAGCAGTTCTTC. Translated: CASSELAGELNEQFF.

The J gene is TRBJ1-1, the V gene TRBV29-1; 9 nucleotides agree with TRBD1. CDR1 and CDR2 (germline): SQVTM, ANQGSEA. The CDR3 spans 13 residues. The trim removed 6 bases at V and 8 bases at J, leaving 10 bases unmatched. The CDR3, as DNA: TGCAGCGTCGCCCGTGGACAGGGGCGAGAAGCTTTCTTT. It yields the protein CSVARGQGREAFF.

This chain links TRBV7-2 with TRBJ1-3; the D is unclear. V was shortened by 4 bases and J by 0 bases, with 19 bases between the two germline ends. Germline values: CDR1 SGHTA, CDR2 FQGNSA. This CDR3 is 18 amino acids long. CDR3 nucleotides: TGTGCCAGCAGCTACACTGCCTTTGGGCAGAACTCTGGAAACACCATATATTTT. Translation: CASSYTAFGQNSGNTIYF.

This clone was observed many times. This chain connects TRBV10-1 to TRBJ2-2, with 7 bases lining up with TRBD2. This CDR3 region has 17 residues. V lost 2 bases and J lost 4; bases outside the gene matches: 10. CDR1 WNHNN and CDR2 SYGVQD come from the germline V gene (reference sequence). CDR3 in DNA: TGCGCCAGCAGTGAGAGAGGACTAGGTTGGGGCACCGGGGAGCTGTTTTTT. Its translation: CASSERGLGWGTGELFF.

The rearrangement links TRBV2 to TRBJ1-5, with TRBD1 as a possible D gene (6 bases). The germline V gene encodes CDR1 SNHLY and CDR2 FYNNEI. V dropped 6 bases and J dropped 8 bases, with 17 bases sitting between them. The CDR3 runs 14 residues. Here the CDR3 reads CASRAGTFGEPQHF. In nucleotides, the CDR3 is TGTGCCAGCAGAGCCGGGACATTCGGAGAGCCCCAGCATTTT.

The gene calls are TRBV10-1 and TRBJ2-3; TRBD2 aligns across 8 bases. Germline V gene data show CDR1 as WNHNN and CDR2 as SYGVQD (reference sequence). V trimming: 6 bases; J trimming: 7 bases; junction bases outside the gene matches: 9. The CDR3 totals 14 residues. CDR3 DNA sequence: TGCGCCAGCAGCCCCGGGGGGGGGCAATATACGCAGTATTTT. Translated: CASSPGGGQYTQYF.

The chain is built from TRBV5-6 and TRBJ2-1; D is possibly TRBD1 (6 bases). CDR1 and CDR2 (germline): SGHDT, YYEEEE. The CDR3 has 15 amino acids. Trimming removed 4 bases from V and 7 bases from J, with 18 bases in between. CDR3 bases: TGTGCCAGCAGCCCAGGGGCTAGCCGTCAGAATGAGCAGTTCTTC. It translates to CASSPGASRQNEQFF.

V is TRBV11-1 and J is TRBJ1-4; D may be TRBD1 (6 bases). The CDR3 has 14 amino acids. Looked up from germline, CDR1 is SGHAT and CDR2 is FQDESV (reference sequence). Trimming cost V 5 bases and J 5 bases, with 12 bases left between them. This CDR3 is CASSPGTKNEKLFF. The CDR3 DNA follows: TGTGCCAGCAGCCCAGGGACAAAGAATGAAAAACTGTTTTTT.